The 18 T cell receptor beta chains below come from one sample, sequenced in a study of shared clonotypes between healthy human individuals. Using immunoSEQ multiplex PCR, the repertoire was profiled, and TCRdb retains in-frame clones only, with some absent. The sample has roughly 490,000 clones, 76% seen once. The sequenced sample consisted of PBMCs. These receptors came from a woman aged 40 to 50 in good health. Some clones in this sample may be carry-over from other donors' samples.

This clone was recorded only once. This sequence joins TRBV9 and TRBJ2-2, with 7 nucleotides matching TRBD2. Trimming cost V 0 bases and J 5 bases; bases outside gene matches: 7. Germline assignment: CDR1 SGDLS and CDR2 YYNGEE. The CDR3 covers 16 residues. CDR3 sequence: CASSVGRLAGTGELFF. DNA of the CDR3: TGTGCCAGCAGCGTAGGCCGACTAGCAGGTACCGGGGAGCTGTTTTTT. The entire variable domain, with the rest obtained from reference TRBV9 and TRBJ2-2, is as follows: DSGVTQTPKHLITATGQRVTLRCSPRSGDLSVYWYQQSLDQGLQFLIQYYNGEERAKGNILERFSAQQFPDLHSELNLSSLELGDSALYFCASSVGRLAGTGELFFGEGSRLTVL.

The gene calls are TRBV11-2 and TRBJ2-7, with D tentatively TRBD1 (6 bases). The length of the CDR3 is 14 residues. Trimming removed 2 bases from V and 9 bases from J, with 17 bases in between. Germline V gene sequence: CDR1 SGHAT, CDR2 FQNNGV. Written as DNA, the CDR3 is TGTGCCAGCAGCTTAAACAGGGTCTCACAATTGCAGTACTTC. Its translation: CASSLNRVSQLQYF.

This clone was counted a few times. CDR3 nucleotides: TGTGCCAGCAGTTCCCTAGCGGGAGGGCAGGACGAGCAGTACTTC. This translates into CASSSLAGGQDEQYF. V gene TRBV6-5 combines with J gene TRBJ2-5, with TRBD2 matching 12 bases. The end of the DNA aligns better with TRBJ2-7, so the J call may be wrong. The germline gives CDR1 MNHEY, CDR2 SVGAGI. CDR3 length equals 15 residues.

Remarks on this clone: Other DNA sequences in the sample encode the same CDR3. V gene TRBV18 combines with J gene TRBJ1-3; no reliable D call. This CDR3 comprises 16 residues. Per germline, CDR1 KGHSH and CDR2 LQKENI. Trimming pared 3 bases from V and 0 bases from J, leaving 12 bases between. The CDR3 protein is CASSPGEGASGNTIYF. Written as DNA, the CDR3 is TGTGCCAGCTCACCCGGGGAAGGAGCCTCTGGAAACACCATATATTTT.

The gene calls are TRBV2 and TRBJ1-3; no definite D call. CDR1 and CDR2 (germline): SNHLY, FYNNEI. CDR3 length: 12 amino acids. V lost 1 base and J lost 7, with 5 bases in between. As DNA, the CDR3 is TGTGCCAGCAGTGAAGTAGGGAACACCATATATTTT. This encodes CASSEVGNTIYF.

This clone has ten or more counts. Other DNA sequences within the sample encode an identical CDR3. The chain recombines TRBV25-1 with TRBJ2-7; TRBD2 agrees at 8 bases. The CDR3 contains 12 residues. V lost 4 bases to trimming and J lost 5 bases; unmatched junction nucleotides: 1. The germline V gene encodes CDR1 MGHDK and CDR2 SYGVNS. CDR3 loop: CASSAGGDEQYF. The CDR3 DNA reads TGTGCCAGCAGTGCCGGGGGGGACGAGCAGTACTTC.

This clone was counted only a few times. This chain uses TRBV19 with TRBJ2-3; possible D gene TRBD1, 5 bases. The CDR3 totals 17 residues. V gave up 5 bases and J gave up 9 bases, with 27 bases separating them. Germline lookup yields CDR1 LNHDA and CDR2 SQIVND (reference sequence). The DNA of the CDR3 is TGTGCCAGTAGTCCCAGGACATCCCAAAGGATCTCTGTCACGCAGTATTTT. Protein product: CASSPRTSQRISVTQYF.

This clone was counted ten times or more. The chain employs TRBV27 and TRBJ2-1, with 13 bases aligning to TRBD2. With 7 bases clipped from V and 8 bases from J, the junction kept 32 bases outside the gene matches. Germline lookup yields CDR1 MNHEY and CDR2 SMNVEV (reference sequence). The CDR3 runs 23 residues. The CDR3 coding sequence is TGTGCCAGCATTCGCTTTGGGGTTAGGACTAGCGGGAGTATCCCGGTGAGGATACATGAGCAGTTCTTC. Translating gives CASIRFGVRTSGSIPVRIHEQFF.

V gene TRBV30 combines with J gene TRBJ1-5, with unresolved D. Germline V gives CDR1 GTSNPN, CDR2 SVGIG (reference sequence). V was pared by 4 bases and J by 0 bases, with 16 bases between. The CDR3 extends over 16 amino acids. The CDR3 spells CAWTLPTRNSNQPQHF. The CDR3, as DNA: TGTGCCTGGACCCTACCGACGAGAAATAGCAATCAGCCCCAGCATTTT.

Notes on this clone: This likely came from a read error, as a far larger clone is one base away. CDR3: CASSQGQGNQPQHF. The CDR3 bases are TGTGCCAGCAGCCAAGGGCAGGGAAATCAGCCCCAGCATTTT. The chain recombines TRBV4-2 with TRBJ1-5, with a tentative D call TRBD1 (5 bases). The CDR3 extends over 14 amino acids. Germline V gene sequence: CDR1 LGHNA, CDR2 YNFKEQ. The V end lost 1 base, the J end lost 4 bases, and 8 bases lay between the germline ends.

The V call is TRBV12-5, the J call TRBJ2-3, with no clear D. Germline CDR1 and CDR2: LGHNT and FRNRAP. V lost 1 base to trimming and J lost 1 base, with 6 bases between them. CDR3 size: 14 residues. The CDR3 bases are TGTGCTAGTGGTTTGGACCCGGGCACAGATACGCAGTATTTT. Residues: CASGLDPGTDTQYF. The entire variable domain, with the rest obtained from reference TRBV12-5 and TRBJ2-3, is as follows: DARVTQTPRHKVTEMGQEVTMRCQPILGHNTVFWYRQTMMQGLELLAYFRNRAPLDDSGMPKDRFSAEMPDATLATLKIQPSEPRDSAVYFCASGLDPGTDTQYFGPGTRLTVL.

The chain has TRBV7-8 and TRBJ2-7; TRBD1 matches at 10 bases. After removal of 1 base from V and 5 bases from J, the junction contained 5 bases not matched to a gene. The CDR3 sequence is 15 residues long. The germline CDR1 and CDR2 sequences are SGHVS and FQNEAQ. The CDR3 nucleotides read TGTGCCAGCAGCTTAGATTCCGGGACAGGGGACGAGCAGTACTTC. Encoded protein: CASSLDSGTGDEQYF.

The V and J genes are TRBV28 and TRBJ2-7; TRBD1 aligns across 8 bases. J gave up 1 base and V 3 bases, and 20 bases lay outside the gene matches. Germline-derived CDR1 and CDR2 are MDHEN and SYDVKM. The CDR3 is 20 residues long. This CDR3 is CASSLHLGRGLGPYSYEQYF. The CDR3 DNA sequence: TGTGCCAGCAGTTTGCATTTGGGCAGGGGGCTAGGGCCATATTCCTACGAGCAGTACTTC.

The chain recombines TRBV28 with TRBJ2-5, with 12 nucleotides matching TRBD2. The CDR3 has 13 residues. The V segment lost 11 bases and the J segment 5 bases; nucleotides outside the gene matches: 6. CDR1 and CDR2 from the germline V gene are MDHEN and SYDVKM. CDR3 sequence (DNA): TGTGCCGCGAGGACTAGCGGGATCGAGACCCAGTACTTC. Translation gives CAARTSGIETQYF. Variable domain in full (rest from reference TRBV28 and TRBJ2-5): DVKVTQSSRYLVKRTGEKVFLECVQDMDHENMFWYRQDPGLGLRLIYFSYDVKMKEKGDIPEGYSVSREKKERFSLILESASTNQTSMYLCAARTSGIETQYFGPGTRLLVL.

The chain links TRBV10-3 to TRBJ2-6; D is unclear. The germline V gene encodes CDR1 ENHRY and CDR2 SYGVKD. The CDR3 length is 16 residues. The V end lost 8 bases, the J end lost 0 bases, and 14 bases lay between the germline ends. For the CDR3, the DNA is TGTGCCATCTATGGGCCACTCTTCTCTGGGGCCAACGTCCTGACTTTC. Translation gives CAIYGPLFSGANVLTF.

The chain recombines TRBV6-1 with TRBJ1-1, with 7 bases identical to TRBD1. The CDR3 loop spans 13 amino acids. Trimming at V came to 3 bases and at J to 6 bases, leaving 4 bases not matched to a gene. Germline assignment: CDR1 MNHNS and CDR2 SASEGT. The CDR3 loop reads CASSERGLAEAFF. CDR3 nucleotide sequence: TGTGCCAGCAGTGAGAGGGGGCTGGCTGAAGCTTTCTTT.

The CDR3: CASSPPGTRSEGKLFF. In DNA, the CDR3 is TGTGCCAGCTCACCACCAGGGACACGTTCCGAAGGCAAACTGTTTTTT. V gene TRBV18 combines with J gene TRBJ1-4; D is perhaps TRBD1 (6 bases). The CDR3 has 16 amino acids. The V end lost 0 bases, the J end lost 11 bases, and 19 bases lay between the germline ends. CDR1 KGHSH and CDR2 LQKENI come from the germline V gene.

The chain uses TRBV19 and TRBJ2-3; D is ambiguous. In germline, CDR1 is LNHDA, CDR2 SQIVND (reference sequence). The CDR3 runs 13 residues. V lost 3 bases, J lost 1 base, and 5 bases lay in between. The CDR3, as DNA: TGTGCCAGTAGTATCCCGGGCACAGATACGCAGTATTTT. Protein product: CASSIPGTDTQYF.